One sample yielded the 32 T cell receptor beta chains listed below, sequenced in a study of blood T cell repertoires in COVID-19. The method was immunoSEQ multiplex PCR; TCRdb's version includes in-frame clones alone and lacks a portion of them. The profile covers some 270,000 clones, with about 85% appearing a single time and around 1% taken by the ten largest. The sequencing sample was made of peripheral blood. These TCRs come from a human donor with COVID-19, enrolled during active disease. The donor label of this sample is uncertain.

The rearrangement joins TRBV6-1 to TRBJ2-1; 8 nucleotides line up with TRBD2. The CDR3 totals 16 residues. The trim removed 2 bases at V and 4 bases at J, leaving 7 bases unmatched. Looked up from germline, CDR1 is MNHNS and CDR2 is SASEGT. The CDR3 here is CASSELQRELYNEQFF. For the CDR3, the DNA is TGTGCCAGCAGTGAACTGCAGCGGGAGCTTTACAATGAGCAGTTCTTC.

This chain links TRBV7-2 with TRBJ1-6, with 8 nucleotides matching TRBD1. This CDR3 comprises 15 residues. V gave up 1 base and J gave up 7 bases; unmatched junction bases: 3. CDR1 and CDR2 (germline): SGHTA, FQGNSA. The CDR3 region is CASSLGPGGNSPLHF. In DNA form, the CDR3 reads TGTGCCAGCAGCTTAGGTCCAGGGGGCAATTCACCCCTCCACTTT.

The gene calls are TRBV2 and TRBJ2-3; 14 bases line up with TRBD2. The germline gives CDR1 SNHLY, CDR2 FYNNEI. CDR3 length equals 17 residues. V was pared by 7 bases and J by 5 bases, with 11 bases of the junction left unmatched. CDR3 sequence: CASTVGLAGGFKDTQYF. The CDR3 nucleotides read TGTGCCAGCACCGTTGGACTAGCGGGAGGATTTAAAGATACGCAGTATTTT.

The sample holds a few counts of this clone. The gene calls are TRBV5-5 and TRBJ2-7, with 9 bases identical to TRBD1. V gave up 3 bases and J gave up 6 bases; unmatched junction bases: 7. The CDR3 sequence is 14 residues long. Germline CDR1 and CDR2: SGHKS and YYEKEE (reference sequence). The CDR3 loop reads CASSWGTGKGEQYF. The CDR3 nucleotides are TGTGCCAGCAGCTGGGGGACAGGGAAGGGCGAGCAGTACTTC.

The genes are TRBV7-2 and TRBJ2-2; D unclear. The CDR3 has 13 residues. CDR1 SGHTA and CDR2 FQGNSA come from the germline V gene. Trimming shortened V by 7 bases and J by 6 bases, and 12 bases separated the two germline ends. The DNA for the CDR3 is TGTGCCAGCATCCTGTCCCCCCCCGGGGAGCTGTTTTTT. Translation gives CASILSPPGELFF.

V gene TRBV5-5 combines with J gene TRBJ2-5, with D perhaps matching TRBD1 (5 bases). Trimming cost V 3 bases and J 3 bases, with 12 bases left between them. This CDR3 spans 14 amino acids. Germline CDR1 is SGHKS and CDR2 is YYEKEE (reference sequence). CDR3 DNA sequence: TGTGCCAGCAGCTCGACAGCCAACGAAGAGACCCAGTACTTC. Translating it yields CASSSTANEETQYF.

Turning to this clone: Other nucleotide sequences from this sample produce the same CDR3. The chain combines TRBV9 with TRBJ1-2, with 8 bases identical to TRBD1. In germline, CDR1 is SGDLS, CDR2 YYNGEE. The CDR3 has 14 residues. J gave up 2 bases and V 2 bases, and 2 bases lay outside the gene matches. This CDR3 reads CASSVTGGNYGYTF. The CDR3 coding sequence is TGTGCCAGCAGCGTCACAGGGGGAAACTATGGCTACACCTTC.

The rearrangement joins TRBV29-1 to TRBJ1-1; possibly TRBD1 for D (6 bases). The length of the CDR3 is 13 residues. Germline V gene sequence: CDR1 SQVTM, CDR2 ANQGSEA. Trimming removed 3 bases from V and 1 base from J, with 9 bases in between. The CDR3 is CSVERTANTEAFF. In nucleotides, the CDR3 is TGCAGCGTTGAGAGGACAGCGAACACTGAAGCTTTCTTT. The full variable domain, its missing parts supplied by reference TRBV29-1 and TRBJ1-1, is SAVISQKPSRDICQRGTSLTIQCQVDSQVTMMFWYRQQPGQSLTLIATANQGSEATYESGFVIDKFPISRPNLTFSTLTVSNMSPEDSSIYLCSVERTANTEAFFGQGTRLTVV.

The rearrangement joins TRBV29-1 to TRBJ2-7; 10 bases agree with TRBD2. Looked up from germline, CDR1 is SQVTM and CDR2 is ANQGSEA. The CDR3 runs to 15 residues. The J segment lost 4 bases and the V segment lost 7 bases, leaving 13 bases of the junction unmatched. The CDR3 nucleotides are TGCAGCGCTGAGGTTGAACTAGCGGGACTATACGAGCAGTACTTC. Its translation: CSAEVELAGLYEQYF.

This clone is a singleton in its sample. This chain uses TRBV11-3 with TRBJ2-2, with unresolved D. Germline V gene data show CDR1 as SGHNT and CDR2 as YENEEA. The CDR3 runs 13 residues. With 1 base removed from V and 7 bases from J, the gap between germline ends came to 7 bases. CDR3 nucleotides: TGTGCCAGCAGCTTAGGCGTGAACGGGGAGCTGTTTTTT. Amino acids: CASSLGVNGELFF.

This clone showed up just once. The chain carries TRBV2 and TRBJ2-5, with 10 bases identical to TRBD2. V trimming: 6 bases; J trimming: 2 bases; junction bases outside the gene matches: 12. Germline CDR1 is SNHLY and CDR2 is FYNNEI. This CDR3 has 17 amino acids. CDR3 region: CASSHPRTSGTQETQYF. CDR3 in DNA: TGTGCCAGCAGCCACCCCCGGACTAGCGGTACTCAAGAGACCCAGTACTTC.

This rearrangement joins TRBV12-3 or TRBV12-4 to TRBJ2-7; TRBD1 might be the D (6 bases). V lost 5 bases, J lost 1 base, and 9 bases lay in between. CDR3 size: 13 residues. CDR3 sequence (DNA): TGTGCCAGCAGTACAGGGATGTCCTACGAGCAGTACTTC. This sequence encodes CASSTGMSYEQYF.

A few counts support this clone. The chain employs TRBV6-4 and TRBJ1-1; D is possibly TRBD1 (6 bases). V gave up 9 bases and J gave up 3 bases, with 17 bases separating them. There are 14 residues in the CDR3. The germline CDR1 and CDR2 sequences are MRHNA and SNTAGT. CDR3 DNA: TGTGCCAGAAACAGGGTGGTATGGGACACTGAAGCTTTCTTT. Protein sequence: CARNRVVWDTEAFF.

The genes are TRBV4-2 and TRBJ2-1; D is undetermined. There are 15 residues in the CDR3. V dropped 0 bases and J dropped 6 bases, with 12 bases sitting between them. Germline values: CDR1 LGHNA, CDR2 YNFKEQ. The CDR3 region is CASSQDGEPFNEQFF. CDR3 DNA: TGTGCCAGCAGCCAAGATGGAGAACCATTCAATGAGCAGTTCTTC.

Details on this clone: Sequence at one end of the junction differs from germline and may be a read error. The chain uses TRBV5-1 and TRBJ2-3; D possibly corresponds to TRBD1 (6 bases). Germline V gives CDR1 SGHRS, CDR2 YFSETQ. This CDR3 region has 18 residues. Here the CDR3 DNA reads TGCGCCAGCAGTTTGGAGGATGGGCCTCGCAGGGGTGCAGATACGCAGTATTTT. Amino acid sequence: CASSLEDGPRRGADTQYF.

The chain links TRBV3-1 (or the pseudogene TRBV3-2) to TRBJ1-6; maybe TRBD1 (5 bases). The CDR3 runs to 16 residues. Germline V gene lookup returns CDR1 LGHDT and CDR2 YNNKEL (reference sequence). The V end lost 2 bases, the J end lost 4 bases, and 12 bases lay between the germline ends. CDR3 DNA sequence: TGTGCCAGCAGCCAACCACTGGGGACTTATAATTCACCCCTCCACTTT. Its translation is CASSQPLGTYNSPLHF.

This rearrangement joins TRBV10-3 to TRBJ1-4; perhaps TRBD1 as D (5 bases). CDR1 and CDR2 (germline): ENHRY, SYGVKD. The length of the CDR3 is 14 residues. The V gene lost 4 bases and the J gene lost 5 bases, with 11 bases spanning the gap. The CDR3, as DNA: TGTGCCATCAGTGTGGGGGGGGAGAATGAAAAACTGTTTTTT. This gives the protein CAISVGGENEKLFF.

This chain joins TRBV30 and TRBJ2-1; 12 positions agree with TRBD2. The trim removed 1 base at V and 1 base at J, leaving 14 bases unmatched. The CDR3 runs 20 residues. From germline, CDR1 is GTSNPN and CDR2 SVGIG (reference sequence). DNA of the CDR3: TGTGCCTGGAGTGCCGGCAGGCTAGCGGGAGGGCCGAGGTCCTACAATGAGCAGTTCTTC. This gives the protein CAWSAGRLAGGPRSYNEQFF.

The chain links TRBV9 to TRBJ1-4; 8 nucleotides agree with TRBD1. Trimming cost V 4 bases and J 13 bases; bases outside gene matches: 6. Germline V gene data show CDR1 as SGDLS and CDR2 as YYNGEE. The CDR3 is 12 amino acids. CDR3 in DNA: TGTGCCAGCAGCTCCCTGGGGACAGGACTGTTTTTT. This codes for CASSSLGTGLFF.

The V call is TRBV4-3, the J call TRBJ1-6, with TRBD1 matching 7 bases. Germline lookup yields CDR1 LGHNA and CDR2 YSLEER. The junction had 9 bases not matched to a gene; V was cut back by 3 bases and J by 4 bases. The CDR3 spans 17 residues. CDR3 residues: CASSQETGTEYNSPLHF. CDR3 bases: TGCGCCAGCAGCCAGGAAACCGGGACAGAGTATAATTCACCCCTCCACTTT.

The chain recombines TRBV5-1 with TRBJ1-6; TRBD1 agrees at 8 bases. This CDR3 is built from 16 residues. Germline CDR1 and CDR2: SGHRS and YFSETQ. The trim removed 4 bases at V and 2 bases at J, leaving 5 bases unmatched. The CDR3 is CASSQDRAAYNSPLHF. DNA of the CDR3: TGCGCCAGCAGCCAGGACAGGGCAGCCTATAATTCACCCCTCCACTTT.

Comments on this clone: At the DNA level, this CDR3 is encoded by other sequences in the same sample as well. The genes are TRBV19 and TRBJ2-7; 7 bases match TRBD1. Looked up from germline, CDR1 is LNHDA and CDR2 is SQIVND (reference sequence). Trimming removed 6 bases from V and 7 bases from J; junction bases left unmatched: 9. This CDR3 contains 13 residues. This CDR3 is CASSTTGVGEQYF. In DNA, the CDR3 is TGTGCCAGTAGCACTACAGGGGTCGGGGAGCAGTACTTC.

This chain connects TRBV7-9 to TRBJ2-7; 9 bases match TRBD1. The CDR3 length is 15 residues. The germline CDR1 and CDR2 sequences are SEHNR and FQNEAQ (reference sequence). J gave up 1 base and V 3 bases, and 4 bases lay outside the gene matches. Here the CDR3 reads CASSFSGTGSYEQYF. In nucleotides, the CDR3 is TGTGCCAGCAGCTTTTCTGGGACAGGGTCCTACGAGCAGTACTTC.

Points on this clone: This sample also contains other DNA sequences that code for the same CDR3. The chain joins TRBV7-2 to TRBJ1-5; 9 bases line up with TRBD1. The length of the CDR3 is 15 residues. Unmatched junction bases numbered 4, after V lost 4 bases and J lost 3 bases. Germline assignment: CDR1 SGHTA and CDR2 FQGNSA. The CDR3 region is CASSSTGGSNQPQHF. CDR3 nucleotide sequence: TGTGCCAGCAGCTCGACAGGGGGTTCCAATCAGCCCCAGCATTTT.

The genes are TRBV28 and TRBJ1-1; D gene unclear. Trimming stripped 3 bases from V and 6 bases from J, with 11 bases between. This CDR3 spans 13 amino acids. Germline loops: CDR1 MDHEN, CDR2 SYDVKM. The CDR3 sequence: CASSFPNGAEAFF. CDR3 in DNA: TGTGCCAGCAGTTTCCCCAACGGGGCTGAAGCTTTCTTT.

The V gene is TRBV27, the J gene TRBJ2-7; TRBD1 matches at 7 bases. V lost 1 base to trimming and J lost 6 bases; unmatched junction nucleotides: 6. Germline V gives CDR1 MNHEY, CDR2 SMNVEV (reference sequence). The CDR3 consists of 14 residues. The CDR3 sequence: CASSLYLSGGEQYF. CDR3 DNA: TGTGCCAGCAGTTTATACCTATCAGGGGGCGAGCAGTACTTC.

The DNA for the CDR3 is TGTGCCAGCAGTGAATCGTCAGGGGTTGCCTCTGGCTACACCTTC. Translating it yields CASSESSGVASGYTF. The rearrangement uses TRBV25-1 and TRBJ1-2, with D perhaps matching TRBD1 (6 bases). The V end lost 1 base, the J end lost 7 bases, and 16 bases lay between the germline ends. The CDR3 loop spans 15 amino acids. Looked up from germline, CDR1 is MGHDK and CDR2 is SYGVNS.

The chain recombines TRBV7-6 with TRBJ2-1, with TRBD2 matching 10 bases. Germline trimming cut 8 bases from V and 4 bases from J; bases unmatched to any gene: 8. CDR3 length: 15 amino acids. In germline, CDR1 is SGHVS, CDR2 FNYEAQ. CDR3 nucleotide sequence: TGTGCCAGCGCCACCGGGACTAGCGTATACAATGAGCAGTTCTTC. Protein product: CASATGTSVYNEQFF.

This clone was recorded once. The chain carries TRBV6-6 and TRBJ1-2, with D perhaps matching TRBD1 (5 bases). The CDR3 totals 14 residues. Germline-derived CDR1 and CDR2 are MNHNY and SVGAGI (reference sequence). Trimming took 6 bases from V and 12 from J, leaving 23 bases between them. The CDR3 loop is CASSARVGREANTF. For the CDR3, the DNA is TGTGCCAGCAGCGCCAGGGTCGGGAGGGAGGCAAACACCTTC.

The chain uses TRBV7-9 and TRBJ1-2, with D possibly being TRBD1 (6 bases). CDR1 and CDR2 (germline): SEHNR, FQNEAQ (reference sequence). The V end lost 8 bases, the J end lost 4 bases, and 17 bases lay between the germline ends. The CDR3 is 14 amino acids. The DNA for the CDR3 is TGTGCCAGCGAGTCGGCAGGGGCCTTCTATGGCTACACCTTC. This gives the protein CASESAGAFYGYTF.

The V gene is TRBV2, the J gene TRBJ1-3; perhaps TRBD1 as D (5 bases). In germline, CDR1 is SNHLY, CDR2 FYNNEI. V gave up 1 base and J gave up 2 bases, with 12 bases separating them. The CDR3 totals 16 residues. The CDR3 DNA follows: TGTGCCAGCAGTGAAGAAAGGGGTTGGGCTGGAAACACCATATATTTT. Translated: CASSEERGWAGNTIYF.

The chain recombines TRBV6-6 with TRBJ1-2; 8 nucleotides line up with TRBD1. V shed 2 bases, J shed 6 bases, and the junction held 8 bases outside the gene matches. Germline loops: CDR1 MNHNY, CDR2 SVGAGI (reference sequence). CDR3 length equals 15 residues. In nucleotides, the CDR3 is TGTGCCAGCAGTTACGCAATCAGGGGGCAGGATGGCTACACCTTC. Amino acid sequence: CASSYAIRGQDGYTF.